This T cell receptor (beta chain) originates from a study of regulatory T cells in long-lasting Graves disease. Findings and limits, study-wide: Among persistent patients, a larger number of public clonotypes were shared (roughly 2,700) than among newly diagnosed patients (approximately 970).

Arm-PCR of CDR3 regions with iRepertoire HTBI primers generated TCR beta libraries. Each CDR3 protein is one row after TCRdb ran MiXCR on the multiplex PCR reads. The sample consists of approximately 400,000 distinct CDR3 sequences, 10% to 15% of them appearing once. This clonotype was recorded at least ten times. The antigen is not known. Germline CDR1 MDHEN, CDR2 SYDVKM. V lost 6 bases and J lost 0; bases outside the gene matches: 5. The CDR3 sequence is 14 residues long. The time point denotes: newly diagnosed GD, antithyroid drugs for less than 3 months. RNA isolated from PBMCs was used to make the TCR library. These data were also reused for a study on T cells in Graves' hyperthyroidism and ophthalmopathy.

The chain combines TRBV28 with TRBJ2-7; 7 bases line up with TRBD2. This clonotype originated in a woman younger than 35 with Graves disease. The source was peripheral blood mononuclear cells (PBMCs), collected at new diagnosis, from a patient treated with antithyroid drugs. The CDR3 nucleotides read TGTGCCAGCAGGACCCTAGCGGTCTCCTACGAGCAGTACTTC. It encodes CASRTLAVSYEQYF.